A single sample is the source of the 10 T cell receptor beta chains below, sequenced in a study of post-analysis software for immune sequencing data. Findings of the study overall: About 5 TRBV segments, including TRBV5-6, TRBV5-1 and TRBV20-1, were more frequent in patients than controls.

Incorporated into the TCR beta cDNA libraries were unique molecular identifiers, which served to reduce PCR and sequencing biases. TCRdb called the PCR reads again in MiXCR, with one record for every CDR3 protein. The table records around 400,000 distinct CDR3 sequences, around 33% of them present only once. Their antigens are not known. The sequenced material came from blood. The receptor source for this set is a girl aged 10 to 17 with multiple sclerosis.

This clonotype appeared a few times. The chain employs TRBV4-2 and TRBJ2-1; tentatively, D is TRBD1 (5 bases). Between the trimmed V and J ends, which lost 1 base and 12 bases, there was a span of 16 bases. CDR1 is LGHNA and CDR2 is YNFKEQ in the germline V gene. The CDR3 is 14 residues long. The CDR3, as DNA: TGTGCCAGCAGCCAAGTTAGTGGGGCCCGCGTGCAGTTCTTC. Protein sequence: CASSQVSGARVQFF.

J is TRBJ1-2 and V is TRBV28; the D is unclear. Trimming removed 5 bases at V and 5 bases at J, with 18 bases between. The CDR3 has 15 amino acids. Germline V gives CDR1 MDHEN, CDR2 SYDVKM. The CDR3 DNA reads TGTGCCAGCAGTGCGTCCTCCGTCCCTGGGTATGGCTACACCTTC. Its translation is CASSASSVPGYGYTF.

The chain joins TRBV6-1 to TRBJ1-2, with unresolved D. V lost 6 bases and J 2 bases, leaving 7 bases between the germline ends. Looked up from germline, CDR1 is MNHNS and CDR2 is SASEGT. The CDR3 has 12 amino acids. CDR3 sequence reads: CASRELNYGYTF. DNA for the CDR3: TGTGCCAGCAGGGAACTGAACTATGGCTACACCTTC.

In its sample, this clonotype was seen a few times. The V call is TRBV10-3, the J call TRBJ1-2; D unclear. There are 16 residues in the CDR3. Trimming took 8 bases from V and 6 from J, leaving 25 bases between them. CDR1 is ENHRY, CDR2 SYGVKD, per germline. Here the CDR3 reads CAISHRLGGEKHGYTF. DNA of the CDR3: TGTGCCATCTCCCACCGACTAGGCGGGGAAAAACATGGCTACACCTTC.

This chain links TRBV9 with TRBJ2-3, with D possibly being TRBD2 (6 bases). Germline V lookup: CDR1 SGDLS, CDR2 YYNGEE. This CDR3 is 16 amino acids long. V was cut by 0 bases and J by 2 bases, with 13 bases left in between. The CDR3 DNA reads as TGTGCCAGCAGCGTAGCCGGCGGGGCGGCCACAGATACGCAGTATTTT. Translation gives CASSVAGGAATDTQYF.

The chain employs TRBV6-1 and TRBJ1-4; 7 nucleotides align to TRBD1. Losses at the gene ends were 0 bases for V and 7 bases for J; bases not matched to a gene: 5. The germline gives CDR1 MNHNS, CDR2 SASEGT. CDR3 size: 15 residues. CDR3 DNA: TGTGCCAGCAGTGAAGCCAGGGGGGGTGTTGAAAAACTGTTTTTT. The encoded protein is CASSEARGGVEKLFF.

This clonotype has more than one count but fewer than ten. This sequence joins TRBV5-5 and TRBJ2-5; TRBD1 aligns across 8 bases. The CDR3 is made up of 14 amino acids. The germline V gene has CDR1 SGHKS and CDR2 YYEKEE (reference sequence). J gave up 3 bases and V 3 bases, and 4 bases lay outside the gene matches. CDR3 coding DNA: TGTGCCAGCAGCTACCCGGGACAGGAAGAGACCCAGTACTTC. This gives the protein CASSYPGQEETQYF.

The V gene is TRBV28, the J gene TRBJ2-7, with 8 positions matching TRBD1. The V and J ends lost 5 bases and 4 bases, in that order; junction bases with no gene match: 10. Germline CDR1 is MDHEN and CDR2 is SYDVKM. This CDR3 has 15 residues. CDR3 DNA sequence: TGTGCCAGCAGTCCTCGGACAGGGTATCGGTACGAGCAGTACTTC. Its translation is CASSPRTGYRYEQYF. The variable domain in full, with the rest retrieved from reference TRBV28 and TRBJ2-7, is DVKVTQSSRYLVKRTGEKVFLECVQDMDHENMFWYRQDPGLGLRLIYFSYDVKMKEKGDIPEGYSVSREKKERFSLILESASTNQTSMYLCASSPRTGYRYEQYFGPGTRLTVT.

The chain is built from TRBV12-3 or TRBV12-4 and TRBJ2-5; TRBD1 matches at 7 bases. The assigned J gene may be wrong: the sequence end matches TRBJ2-7 better. This CDR3 contains 13 residues. The CDR3 spells CARYRDRDHEQYF. The CDR3 region has the DNA TGTGCCAGATACCGGGACAGAGATCACGAGCAGTACTTC.

The CDR3 loop reads CAISPSGNQETQYF. For the CDR3, the DNA is TGTGCCATCAGTCCTAGCGGGAACCAAGAGACCCAGTACTTC. The J gene is TRBJ2-5, the V gene TRBV10-3, with 9 bases identical to TRBD2. V dropped 5 bases and J dropped 0; count of bases not matched to a gene: 1. The CDR3 is 14 residues long. The germline CDR1 and CDR2 sequences are ENHRY and SYGVKD.